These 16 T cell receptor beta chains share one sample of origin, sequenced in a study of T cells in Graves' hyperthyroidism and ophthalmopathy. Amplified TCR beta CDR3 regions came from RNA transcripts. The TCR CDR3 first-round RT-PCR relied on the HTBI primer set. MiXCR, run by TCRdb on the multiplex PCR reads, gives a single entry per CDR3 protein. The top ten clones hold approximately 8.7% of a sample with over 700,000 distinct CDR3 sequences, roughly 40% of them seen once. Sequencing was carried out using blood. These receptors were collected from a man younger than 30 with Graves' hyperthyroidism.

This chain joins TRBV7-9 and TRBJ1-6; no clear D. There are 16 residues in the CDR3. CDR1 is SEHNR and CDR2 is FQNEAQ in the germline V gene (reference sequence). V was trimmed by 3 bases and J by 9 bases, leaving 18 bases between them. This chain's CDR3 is CASSFIGKGKFSPLHF. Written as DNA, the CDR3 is TGTGCCAGCAGCTTTATCGGCAAAGGGAAATTTTCACCCCTCCACTTT.

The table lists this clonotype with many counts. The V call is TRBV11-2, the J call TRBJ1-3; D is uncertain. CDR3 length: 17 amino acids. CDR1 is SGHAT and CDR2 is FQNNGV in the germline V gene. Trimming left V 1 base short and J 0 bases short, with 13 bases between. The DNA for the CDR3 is TGTGCCAGCAGCTTAGCTTTCCTGGGGAGCTCTGGAAACACCATATATTTT. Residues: CASSLAFLGSSGNTIYF.

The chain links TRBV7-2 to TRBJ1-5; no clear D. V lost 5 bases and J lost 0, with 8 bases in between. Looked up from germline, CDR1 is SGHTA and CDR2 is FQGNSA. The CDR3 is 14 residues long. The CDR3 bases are TGTGCCAGCAGCCCAGAGTGTAGCAATCAGCCCCAGCATTTT. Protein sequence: CASSPECSNQPQHF.

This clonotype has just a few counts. The CDR3 sequence: CASSAGTIGELFF. Here the CDR3 DNA reads TGTGCCAGCAGCGCAGGTACCATCGGGGAGCTGTTTTTT. The V and J genes are TRBV9 and TRBJ2-2; D unresolved. Germline V CDR1 and CDR2: SGDLS, YYNGEE. Trimming removed 3 bases at V and 7 bases at J, with 10 bases between. The CDR3 has 13 residues.

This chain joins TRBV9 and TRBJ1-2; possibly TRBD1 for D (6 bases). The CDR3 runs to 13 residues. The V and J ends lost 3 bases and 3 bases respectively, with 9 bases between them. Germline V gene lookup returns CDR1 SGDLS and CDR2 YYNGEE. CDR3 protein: CASSGGGDYGYTF. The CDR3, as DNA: TGTGCCAGCAGCGGGGGGGGCGACTATGGCTACACCTTC.

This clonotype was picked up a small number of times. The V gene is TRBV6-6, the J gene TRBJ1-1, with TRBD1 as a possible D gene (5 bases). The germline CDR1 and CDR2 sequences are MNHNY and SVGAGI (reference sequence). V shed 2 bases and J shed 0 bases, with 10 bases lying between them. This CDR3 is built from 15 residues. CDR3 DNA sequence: TGTGCCAGCAGTTACGGCGGGGGGATGAACACTGAAGCTTTCTTT. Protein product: CASSYGGGMNTEAFF.

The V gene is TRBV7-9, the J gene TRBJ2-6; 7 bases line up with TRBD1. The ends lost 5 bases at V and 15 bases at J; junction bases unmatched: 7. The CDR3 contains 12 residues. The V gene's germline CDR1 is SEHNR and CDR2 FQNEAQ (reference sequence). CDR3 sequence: CASSGDRHRLTF. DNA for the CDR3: TGTGCCAGCAGCGGGGACAGACACCGCCTGACTTTC.

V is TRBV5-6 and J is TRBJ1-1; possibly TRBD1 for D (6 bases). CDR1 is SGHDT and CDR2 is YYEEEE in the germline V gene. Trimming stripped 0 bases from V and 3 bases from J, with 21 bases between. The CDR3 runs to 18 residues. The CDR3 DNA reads TGTGCCAGCAGCTTGGTGTCGGGGGCAATGAAGGGGGACACTGAAGCTTTCTTT. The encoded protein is CASSLVSGAMKGDTEAFF.

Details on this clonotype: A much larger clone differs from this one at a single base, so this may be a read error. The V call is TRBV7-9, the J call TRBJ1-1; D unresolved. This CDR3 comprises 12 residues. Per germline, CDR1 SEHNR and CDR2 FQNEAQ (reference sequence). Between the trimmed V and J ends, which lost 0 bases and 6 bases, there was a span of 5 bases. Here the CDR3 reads CASSLADSEAFF. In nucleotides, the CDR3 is TGTGCCAGCAGCTTAGCTGATTCTGAAGCTTTCTTT.

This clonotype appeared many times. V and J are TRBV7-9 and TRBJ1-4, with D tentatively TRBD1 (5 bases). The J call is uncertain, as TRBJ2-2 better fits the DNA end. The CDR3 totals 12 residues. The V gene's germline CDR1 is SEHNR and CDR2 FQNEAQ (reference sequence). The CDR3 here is CASSLGGAELFF. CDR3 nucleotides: TGTGCCAGCAGCTTAGGGGGCGCGGAGCTGTTTTTT.

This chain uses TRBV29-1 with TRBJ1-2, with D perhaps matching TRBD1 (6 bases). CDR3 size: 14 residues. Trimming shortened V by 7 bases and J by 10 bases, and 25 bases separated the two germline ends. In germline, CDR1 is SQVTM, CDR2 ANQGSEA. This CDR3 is CSAGASGDQSDYTF. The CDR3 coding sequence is TGCAGCGCAGGGGCTTCCGGGGATCAATCTGACTACACCTTC.

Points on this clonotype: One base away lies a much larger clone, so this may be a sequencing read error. CDR3 in amino acids: CASTPGDLYEQYF. As DNA, the CDR3 is TGTGCCAGCACGCCAGGAGATCTTTACGAGCAGTACTTC. The chain combines TRBV2 with TRBJ2-7; the D is unclear. Germline CDR1 is SNHLY and CDR2 is FYNNEI. V lost 7 bases to trimming and J lost 4 bases, with 14 bases between them. CDR3 length: 13 residues.

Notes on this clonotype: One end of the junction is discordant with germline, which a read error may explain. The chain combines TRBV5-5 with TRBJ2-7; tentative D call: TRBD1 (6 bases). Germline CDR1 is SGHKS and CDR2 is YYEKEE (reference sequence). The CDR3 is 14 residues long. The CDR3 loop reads CASSQGVQGYEQYF. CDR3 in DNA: TGCGCCAGCAGCCAAGGCGTACAGGGCTACGAGCAGTACTTC.

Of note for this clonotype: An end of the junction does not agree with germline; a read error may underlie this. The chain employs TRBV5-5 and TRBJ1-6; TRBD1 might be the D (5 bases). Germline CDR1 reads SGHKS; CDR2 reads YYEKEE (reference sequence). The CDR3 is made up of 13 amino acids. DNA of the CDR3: TGCGCCAGCAGCTTGGAAACAGGAGGACCCCTCCACTTT. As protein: CASSLETGGPLHF. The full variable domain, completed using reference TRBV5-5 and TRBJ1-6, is DAGVTQSPTHLIKTRGQQVTLRCSPISGHKSVSWYQQVLGQGPQFIFQYYEKEERGRGNFPDRFSARQFPNYSSELNVNALLLGDSALYLCASSLETGGPLHFGNGTRLTVT.

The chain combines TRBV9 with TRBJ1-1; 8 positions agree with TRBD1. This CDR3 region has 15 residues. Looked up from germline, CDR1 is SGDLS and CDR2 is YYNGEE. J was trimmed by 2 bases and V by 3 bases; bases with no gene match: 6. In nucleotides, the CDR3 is TGTGCCAGCAGCGCCGCCGGACAGGGAAACACTGAAGCTTTCTTT. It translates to CASSAAGQGNTEAFF.

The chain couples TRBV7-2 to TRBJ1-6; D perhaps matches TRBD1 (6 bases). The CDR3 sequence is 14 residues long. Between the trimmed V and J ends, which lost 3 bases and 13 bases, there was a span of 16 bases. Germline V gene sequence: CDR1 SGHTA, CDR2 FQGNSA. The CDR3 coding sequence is TGTGCCAGCAGCTTGCAGGGGTCGGTGAAGCCCCTCCACTTT. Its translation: CASSLQGSVKPLHF.